This T cell receptor (beta chain) derives from a study of early stage breast cancer tumors. Study information: ER+/PR+/HER2- status applied to about 70% of the 16 invasive breast tumors. The ER+/PR+/HER2- tumors included eight ductal and a handful of lobular carcinomas. Samples were sequenced at about 10-fold average coverage.

This clone was recorded once. The antigen remains undetermined. J gave up 6 bases and V 4 bases, and 5 bases lay outside the gene matches. Germline-derived CDR1 and CDR2 are SGHDN and FVKESK. The CDR3 has 14 residues. The assay was immunoSEQ multiplex PCR, and TCRdb's table has in-frame clones only and misses some. Here the sample spans some 41,000 clones, 55% to 75% being singletons. Study-wide results and caveats: Compared with adjacent normal breast tissue, tumors showed roughly 2.5-fold greater T cell density and higher clonality.

This chain joins TRBV14 and TRBJ2-5; 10 bases are shared with TRBD1. The receptor comes from a person aged 45-60 years with breast cancer. The sample taken for sequencing was blood. The CDR3 loop reads CASSRDRGTKTQYF. CDR3 nucleotide sequence: TGTGCCAGCAGCCGGGACAGGGGCACAAAGACCCAGTACTTC.